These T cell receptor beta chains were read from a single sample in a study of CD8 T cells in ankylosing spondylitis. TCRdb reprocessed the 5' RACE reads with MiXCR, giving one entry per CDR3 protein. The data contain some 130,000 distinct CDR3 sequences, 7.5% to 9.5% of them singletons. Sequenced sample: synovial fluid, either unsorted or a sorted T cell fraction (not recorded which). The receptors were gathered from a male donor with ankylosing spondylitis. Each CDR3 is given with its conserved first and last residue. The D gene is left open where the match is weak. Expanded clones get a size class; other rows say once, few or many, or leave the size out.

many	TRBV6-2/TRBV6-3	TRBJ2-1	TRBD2	TGTGCCTCCCGGGGGGGCGGGAGTTCCTACAATGAGCAGTTCTTC	CASRGGGSSYNEQFF
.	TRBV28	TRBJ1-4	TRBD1	TGTGCCAGCAGACCCTTTACAGGGGCGGAAGATGAAAAACTGTTTTTT	CASRPFTGAEDEKLFF
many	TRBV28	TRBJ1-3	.	TGTGCCAGCAGAGTCTACAGCTCTGGAAACACCATATATTTT	CASRVYSSGNTIYF
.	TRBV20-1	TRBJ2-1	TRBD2	TGCAGTGCTAGAGGGCGGGGGGCTTCCTACAATGAGCAGTTCTTC	CSARGRGASYNEQFF
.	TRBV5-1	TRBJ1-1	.	TGCGCCAGCAGCTTGGGCGGGACAATGGACACTGAAGCTTTCTTT	CASSLGGTMDTEAFF
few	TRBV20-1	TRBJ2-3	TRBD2	TGCAGTGCCTCGACTAGCGGGGGCCTGAGCACAGATACGCAGTATTTT	CSASTSGGLSTDTQYF
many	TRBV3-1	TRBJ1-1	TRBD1	TGTGCCAGCAGCCAACAACCTCACCGGACAGGGTATATGGGTGAAGCTTTCTTT	CASSQQPHRTGYMGEAFF
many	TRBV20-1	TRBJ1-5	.	TGCAGTGCCTCCGAGGACGGCAATCAGCCCCAGCATTTT	CSASEDGNQPQHF
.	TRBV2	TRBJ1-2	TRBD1	TGTGCCGGCCTACACCCCGACAGGGCCAGTGGCTACACCTTC	CAGLHPDRASGYTF
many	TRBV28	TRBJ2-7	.	TGTGCCAGCAGTTTATTTCACAGAAGCTCCTACGAGCAGTACTTC	CASSLFHRSSYEQYF
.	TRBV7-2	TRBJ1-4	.	TGTGCCAGCAGCTTAGACAGGACTAATGAAAAACTGTTTTTT	CASSLDRTNEKLFF
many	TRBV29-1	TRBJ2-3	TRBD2	TGCAGCGTTTCCCCGGGGGGGCCAGCAGATACGCAGTATTTT	CSVSPGGPADTQYF
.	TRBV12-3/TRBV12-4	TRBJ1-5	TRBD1	TGTGCCACCTCAAGGGGACAGGGCCATCAGCCCCAGCATTTT	CATSRGQGHQPQHF
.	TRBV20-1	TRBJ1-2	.	TGCAGTGCTAGAGACCCGACAGGCTTCGGAGGCTACACCTTC	CSARDPTGFGGYTF
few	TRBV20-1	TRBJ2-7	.	TGCAGTGCTAGAGATCAGTTTGGCGACGAGCAGTACTTC	CSARDQFGDEQYF
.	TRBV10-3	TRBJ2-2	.	TGTGCCATCAAGCACTCGGCGAACACCGGGGAGCTGTTTTTT	CAIKHSANTGELFF
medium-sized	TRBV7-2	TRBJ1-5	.	TGTGCCAGCAGCTTAGGCCCAGGGCAGGACCAGCCCCAGCATTTT	CASSLGPGQDQPQHF
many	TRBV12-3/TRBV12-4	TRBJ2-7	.	TGTGCCAGCAGCACCCGGGGGGCCGAGCAGTACTTC	CASSTRGAEQYF
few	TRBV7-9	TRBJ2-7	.	TGTGCCAGCAGCAAGACCTACGAGCAGTACTTC	CASSKTYEQYF
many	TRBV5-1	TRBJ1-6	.	TGCGCCAGCAGCCCCTGGGGAGGGGACGATTCACCCCTCCACTTT	CASSPWGGDDSPLHF
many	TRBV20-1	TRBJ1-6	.	TGCAGTGCTAGATCTAATAATTCACCCCTCCACTTT	CSARSNNSPLHF
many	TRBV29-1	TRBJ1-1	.	TGCAGCATCAGACAGGCAAGCACTGAAGCTTTCTTT	CSIRQASTEAFF
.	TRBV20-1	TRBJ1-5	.	TGCAGTGCTAGAGATTTAAATCAGCCCCAGCATTTT	CSARDLNQPQHF
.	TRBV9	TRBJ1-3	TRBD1	TGTGCCAGCAGCGTAGACAGGGGGAACACCATATATTTT	CASSVDRGNTIYF
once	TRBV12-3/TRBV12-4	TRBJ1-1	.	TGTGCCAGCAGCCAGAGATCGGGGACTGAAGCTTTCTTT	CASSQRSGTEAFF
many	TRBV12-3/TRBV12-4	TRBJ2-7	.	TGTGCCAGCAGTTGGGCCATGAGCAGCGAGCAGTACTTC	CASSWAMSSEQYF
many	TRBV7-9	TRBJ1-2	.	TGTGCCAGCAGCCTCGGCCTGTCAGCTAACTATGGCTACACCTTC	CASSLGLSANYGYTF
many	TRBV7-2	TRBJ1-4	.	TGTGCCAGCAGCTTATTTTCAAGTGGGGAAAAACTGTTTTTT	CASSLFSSGEKLFF
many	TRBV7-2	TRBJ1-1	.	TGTGCCAGCAGCTTAGTCGGGGGAATGGGCACTGAAGCTTTCTTT	CASSLVGGMGTEAFF
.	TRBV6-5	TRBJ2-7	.	TGTGCGGCAGGGTTAGGCTCCTACGAGCAGTACTTC	CAAGLGSYEQYF
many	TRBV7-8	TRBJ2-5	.	TGTGCCAGCAGCTTAAGGGGCGTGGATCGGGAGACCCAGTACTTC	CASSLRGVDRETQYF
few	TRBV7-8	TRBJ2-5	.	TGTGCCAGCAGCTTAGCCGGCCGGCCTGTGGAGACCCAGTACTTC	CASSLAGRPVETQYF
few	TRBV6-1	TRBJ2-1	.	TGTGCCAGCAGACTAGGGGGTAGGCCCTACAATGAGCAGTTCTTC	CASRLGGRPYNEQFF
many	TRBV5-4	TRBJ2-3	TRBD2	TGTGCCAGCAGCTACAAGGTCGGGGGAGGGCCAGATACGCAGTATTTT	CASSYKVGGGPDTQYF
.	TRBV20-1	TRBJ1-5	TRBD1	TGCGGTGCTATAAGGACAGGGGGTAAAAGTCAGCCCCAGCATTTT	CGAIRTGGKSQPQHF
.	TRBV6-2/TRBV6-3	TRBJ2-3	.	TGTGCCAGCAGGCGGAGACTAGCAGATACGCAGTATTTT	CASRRRLADTQYF
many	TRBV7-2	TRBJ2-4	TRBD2	TGTGCCAGCCAAAATCGTCCTAGCGGGGAAAACATTCAGTACTTC	CASQNRPSGENIQYF
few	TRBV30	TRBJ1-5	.	TGTGCCTGGAGTGTAGTGGGGAATAGCAATCAGCCCCAGCATTTT	CAWSVVGNSNQPQHF
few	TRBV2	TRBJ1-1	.	TGTGCCAGCAGTGGTAGGGGGAACACTGAAGCTTTCTTT	CASSGRGNTEAFF
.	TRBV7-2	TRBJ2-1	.	TGTGCCAGCAGTTATCAGGGGAATGAGCAGTTCTTC	CASSYQGNEQFF
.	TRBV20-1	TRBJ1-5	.	TGCTGTGCTCCCTCGATAGCAGGGCATAGCAATCAGCCCCAGCATTTT	CCAPSIAGHSNQPQHF
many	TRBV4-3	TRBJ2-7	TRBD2	TGCGCCAGCAGCCAAGATATAACGGGCGGGAGGGCCCAGCAGTACTTC	CASSQDITGGRAQQYF
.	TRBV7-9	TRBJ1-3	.	TGTGCCAGCAGCCCAGGGCCCCGGGGCACCATATATTTT	CASSPGPRGTIYF
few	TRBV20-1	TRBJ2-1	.	TGCAGTGCTAGAGACGACAGAGGATCCTACAATGAGCAGTTCTTC	CSARDDRGSYNEQFF
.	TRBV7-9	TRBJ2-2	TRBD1	TGTGCCAGCACCCCCCTAGGGGGCAGCACCGGGGAGCTGTTTTTT	CASTPLGGSTGELFF
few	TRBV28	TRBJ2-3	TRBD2	TGTGCCAGCAGTTTGTCTAGCGGGGGGGCCGCGCAGTATTTT	CASSLSSGGAAQYF
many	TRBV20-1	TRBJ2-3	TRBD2	TGCAGTGCTTCGGGACTAGCGGGGGCCCAGGAGTATTTT	CSASGLAGAQEYF
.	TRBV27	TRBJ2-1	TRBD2	TGTGCCAGCGGAAAACTCTTCAGGGGCCGCGGGGGGAATGAGCAGTTCTTC	CASGKLFRGRGGNEQFF
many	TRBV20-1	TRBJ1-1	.	TGCAGTGCTAGTTATGCGACCACTGAAGCTTTCTTT	CSASYATTEAFF
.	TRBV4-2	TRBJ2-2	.	TGTGCCAGCAGCCAACACAGGGAAACCGGGGAGCTGTTTTTT	CASSQHRETGELFF
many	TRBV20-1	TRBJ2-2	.	TGCAGTGCTAGGGACTGGGGCAGGGCGAACACCGGGGAGCTGTTTTTT	CSARDWGRANTGELFF
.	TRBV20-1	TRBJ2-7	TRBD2	TGCAGTGTAGGTGGTAGCGGGAGGTCTTCCTACGAGCAGTACTTC	CSVGGSGRSSYEQYF
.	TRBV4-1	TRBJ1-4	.	TGCGCCAGCAGCCAACCGGGGGCGGGTGAAAAACTGTTTTTT	CASSQPGAGEKLFF
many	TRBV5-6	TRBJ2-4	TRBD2	TGTGCCAGCAGCTTTGGACTAGCGGGGGCACAACAGCACATTCAGTACTTC	CASSFGLAGAQQHIQYF
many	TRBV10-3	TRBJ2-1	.	TGTGCCATCAGCCAATCCTCTAGGGGTGAGCAGTTCTTC	CAISQSSRGEQFF
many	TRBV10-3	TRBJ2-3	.	TGTGCCATCAGTGAAAGGGGGACGGGAGGAGGGTCAGATACGCAGTATTTT	CAISERGTGGGSDTQYF
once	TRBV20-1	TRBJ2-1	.	TGCAGCTCCTGGGGCGGGGGCCTTACCCTTGCAAACAATGAGCAGTTCTTC	CSSWGGGLTLANNEQFF
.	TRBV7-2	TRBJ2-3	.	TGTGCCAGCAGCTTTCAAGCTGGCGCTGGCACAGATACGCAGTATTTT	CASSFQAGAGTDTQYF
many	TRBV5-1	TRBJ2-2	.	TGCGCCAGCAGCCCCAGGGCAAATACGAACACCGGGGAGCTGTTTTTT	CASSPRANTNTGELFF